Below are 14 T cell receptor beta chains sequenced from a single sample in a study of T cell responses to AZD1222 COVID-19 vaccine. Assay: immunoSEQ multiplex PCR; the TCRdb copy retains only in-frame clones and omits some. The table records over 200,000 clones, roughly 94% of them present only once. The sequencing used peripheral blood, collected 28 days after the second dose of the MenACWY control vaccine. The origin of the receptors is an adult who received the MenACWY meningococcal vaccine as a control.

The gene calls are TRBV5-6 and TRBJ1-1; no firm D call. The germline gives CDR1 SGHDT, CDR2 YYEEEE. V was pared by 0 bases and J by 4 bases, with 10 bases between. The CDR3 consists of 14 residues. Here the CDR3 DNA reads TGTGCCAGCAGCTTGGTCCGGTTGGGCACTGAAGCTTTCTTT. Translation: CASSLVRLGTEAFF.

This rearrangement joins TRBV29-1 to TRBJ2-3; a weak D match, TRBD2 (7 bases). The germline V gene has CDR1 SQVTM and CDR2 ANQGSEA. This CDR3 is built from 13 residues. V lost 7 bases, J lost 2 bases, and 13 bases lay in between. The CDR3 coding sequence is TGCAGCGGGGGGGGCGTTCTCACAGATACGCAGTATTTT. Its translation: CSGGGVLTDTQYF.

V is TRBV25-1 and J is TRBJ1-2, with D tentatively TRBD1 (5 bases). The germline gives CDR1 MGHDK, CDR2 SYGVNS. Trimming cost V 3 bases and J 3 bases, with 14 bases left between them. The CDR3 contains 15 residues. This CDR3 is CASSDPRGGDYGYTF. The CDR3 DNA follows: TGTGCCAGCAGTGACCCAAGAGGAGGGGACTATGGCTACACCTTC.

This clone was detected only a few times. The rearrangement joins TRBV28 to TRBJ1-5; the match to TRBD1 covers 9 bases. The CDR3 extends over 15 amino acids. The junction had 5 bases not matched to a gene; V was cut back by 5 bases and J by 3 bases. Germline V gives CDR1 MDHEN, CDR2 SYDVKM. The CDR3 bases are TGTGCCAGCAGTCCGGGACAGGGATCCAATCAGCCCCAGCATTTT. Protein product: CASSPGQGSNQPQHF.

The chain employs TRBV4-2 and TRBJ2-3; D is unresolved. Germline CDR1 reads LGHNA; CDR2 reads YNFKEQ. V gave up 4 bases and J gave up 0 bases, with 11 bases separating them. The CDR3 is made up of 15 amino acids. The CDR3 loop reads CASSPSLVSTDTQYF. CDR3 DNA sequence: TGTGCCAGCAGCCCCTCCTTGGTCAGCACAGATACGCAGTATTTT.

This chain joins TRBV7-9 and TRBJ2-1, with D perhaps TRBD2 (5 bases). Germline-derived CDR1 and CDR2 are SEHNR and FQNEAQ (reference sequence). The CDR3 has 12 residues. V was pared by 1 base and J by 8 bases, with 6 bases between. As DNA, the CDR3 is TGTGCCAGCAGCTTAGGAGGGTATGAGCAGTTCTTC. Translation: CASSLGGYEQFF.

The chain recombines TRBV18 with TRBJ2-1; TRBD1 is a possible D gene (7 bases). The CDR3 length is 14 residues. Germline CDR1 and CDR2: KGHSH and LQKENI. V was pared by 0 bases and J by 8 bases, with 11 bases between. The CDR3 bases are TGTGCCAGCTCACCACCGGACAGGAGGGATGAGCAGTTCTTC. Its translation: CASSPPDRRDEQFF.

The V call is TRBV5-5, the J call TRBJ1-6; 7 positions match TRBD1. The CDR3 is 14 residues long. Germline V lookup: CDR1 SGHKS, CDR2 YYEKEE (reference sequence). The V segment lost 4 bases and the J segment 7 bases; nucleotides outside the gene matches: 5. CDR3 sequence reads: CASSGTGVNSPLHF. The CDR3 DNA reads as TGTGCCAGCAGCGGCACAGGGGTGAATTCACCCCTCCACTTT.

A few counts support this clone. The chain is built from TRBV27 and TRBJ2-7; 10 bases match TRBD2. This CDR3 has 13 amino acids. Germline-derived CDR1 and CDR2 are MNHEY and SMNVEV (reference sequence). Trimming at V came to 8 bases and at J to 4 bases, leaving 5 bases not matched to a gene. The CDR3 coding sequence is TGTGCCAGCGGAGCGGGGGGGCCTTACGAGCAGTACTTC. Protein: CASGAGGPYEQYF.

This chain joins TRBV7-8 and TRBJ1-5, with a tentative D call TRBD1 (5 bases). The CDR3 spans 14 residues. Trimming pared 2 bases from V and 5 bases from J, leaving 10 bases between. The germline V gene encodes CDR1 SGHVS and CDR2 FQNEAQ. The CDR3 protein is CASSLRGLDQPQHF. The CDR3 region has the DNA TGTGCCAGCAGCTTACGGGGGTTGGATCAGCCCCAGCATTTT.

V and J are TRBV19 and TRBJ1-5, with D unclear. Germline CDR1 and CDR2: LNHDA and SQIVND (reference sequence). The ends were cut back, 3 bases at V and 2 bases at J, with 11 bases in the middle. The CDR3 totals 15 residues. The CDR3 coding sequence is TGTGCCAGTAGTATGGGAGGCGGGGGCAATCAGCCCCAGCATTTT. This sequence encodes CASSMGGGGNQPQHF.

The rearrangement uses TRBV5-1 and TRBJ1-4; D unresolved. The CDR3 is 15 amino acids. The germline CDR1 and CDR2 sequences are SGHRS and YFSETQ. V was clipped by 4 bases and J by 2 bases, with 12 bases between them. The CDR3 is CASSDGRTTNEKLFF. DNA of the CDR3: TGCGCCAGCAGCGACGGACGGACTACTAATGAAAAACTGTTTTTT.

V usage is TRBV27 and J usage is TRBJ2-1, with 7 bases identical to TRBD2. This CDR3 has 14 amino acids. The ends lost 5 bases at V and 5 bases at J; junction bases unmatched: 6. In germline, CDR1 is MNHEY, CDR2 SMNVEV (reference sequence). The CDR3 DNA is TGTGCCAGCAGTCTCGCGGGAGCGGACAATGAGCAGTTCTTC. As protein: CASSLAGADNEQFF.

The chain uses TRBV5-1 and TRBJ2-7; no clear D. Germline CDR1 reads SGHRS; CDR2 reads YFSETQ. The CDR3 loop spans 15 amino acids. Between the trimmed V and J ends, which lost 0 bases and 0 bases, there was a span of 10 bases. In DNA form, the CDR3 reads TGCGCCAGCAGCTTGGTGGCCTCTTACTCCTACGAGCAGTACTTC. Protein: CASSLVASYSYEQYF.